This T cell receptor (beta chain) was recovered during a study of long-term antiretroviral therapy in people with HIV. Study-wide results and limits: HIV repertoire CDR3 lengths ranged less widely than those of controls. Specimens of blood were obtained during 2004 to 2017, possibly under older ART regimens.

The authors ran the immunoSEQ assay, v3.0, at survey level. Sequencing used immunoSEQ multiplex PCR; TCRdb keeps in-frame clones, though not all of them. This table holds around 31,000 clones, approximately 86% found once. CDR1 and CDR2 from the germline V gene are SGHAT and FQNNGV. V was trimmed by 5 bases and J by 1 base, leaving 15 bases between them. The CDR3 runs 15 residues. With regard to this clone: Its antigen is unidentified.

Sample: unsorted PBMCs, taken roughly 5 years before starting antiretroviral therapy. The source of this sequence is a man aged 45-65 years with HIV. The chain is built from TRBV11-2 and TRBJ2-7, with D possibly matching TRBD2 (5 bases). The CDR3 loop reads CASSPVAGRSYEQYF. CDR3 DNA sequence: TGTGCCAGCAGCCCTGTGGCGGGTAGGTCCTACGAGCAGTACTTC.